This T cell receptor beta chain derives from a study of T cell responses to AZD1222 COVID-19 vaccine. The study's findings and limits: There were vaccine-associated CD4 TCRs across spike, dominant at 160-218 and 743-854. Once two AZD1222 doses were given, Spike-specific TCR breadth and depth went up. Baseline serostatus was positive in only six AZD1222 recipients. The donor cohort was predominantly white British with a female majority, and clonal diversity may have been underestimated.

V was pared by 5 bases and J by 8 bases, with 13 bases between. The CDR3 contains 13 residues. Germline CDR1 is SGHTA and CDR2 is FQGNSA. Produced via immunoSEQ multiplex PCR; TCRdb's table is partial and in-frame only. The sample lists around 120,000 clones, more than 85% occurring once. A word on this clone: Its specificity is unknown.

The starting material was peripheral blood, obtained on day 0 of MenACWY control vaccination. The sequence came from an adult in good health. The gene calls are TRBV7-2 and TRBJ2-1; D perhaps matches TRBD2 (6 bases). CDR3 bases: TGTGCCAGCAGCCACGGGAGCGGTGATGAGCAGTTCTTC. Encoded protein: CASSHGSGDEQFF.